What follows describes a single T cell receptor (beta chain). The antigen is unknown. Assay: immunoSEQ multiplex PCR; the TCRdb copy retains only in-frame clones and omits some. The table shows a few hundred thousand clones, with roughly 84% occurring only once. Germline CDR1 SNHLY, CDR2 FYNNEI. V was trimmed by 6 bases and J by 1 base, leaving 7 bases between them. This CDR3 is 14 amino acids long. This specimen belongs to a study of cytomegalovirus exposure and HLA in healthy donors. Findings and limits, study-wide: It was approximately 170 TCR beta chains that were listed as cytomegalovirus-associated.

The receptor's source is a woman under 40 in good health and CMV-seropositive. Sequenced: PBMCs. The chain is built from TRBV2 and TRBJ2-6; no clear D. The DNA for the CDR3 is TGTGCCAGCAGCGCGCGATCTGGGGCCAACGTCCTGACTTTC. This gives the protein CASSARSGANVLTF.